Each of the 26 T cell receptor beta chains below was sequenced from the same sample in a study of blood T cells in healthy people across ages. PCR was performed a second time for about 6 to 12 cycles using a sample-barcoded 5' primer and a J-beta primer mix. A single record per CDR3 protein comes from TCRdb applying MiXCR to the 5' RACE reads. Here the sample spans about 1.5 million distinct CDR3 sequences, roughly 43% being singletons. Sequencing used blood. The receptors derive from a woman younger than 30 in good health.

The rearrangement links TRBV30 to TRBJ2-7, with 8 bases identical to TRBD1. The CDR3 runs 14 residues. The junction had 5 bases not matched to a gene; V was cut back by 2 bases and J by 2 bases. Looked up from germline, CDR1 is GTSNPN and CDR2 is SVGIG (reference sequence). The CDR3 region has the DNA TGTGCCTGGAGTCCCCCAGGGGGCGCCTACGAGCAGTACTTC. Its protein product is CAWSPPGGAYEQYF.

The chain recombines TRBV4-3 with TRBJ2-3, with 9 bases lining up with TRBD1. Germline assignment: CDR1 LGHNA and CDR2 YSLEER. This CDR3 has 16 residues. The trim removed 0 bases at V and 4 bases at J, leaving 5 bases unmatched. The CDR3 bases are TGCGCCAGCAGCCAAGAGGCCGGGACAGGGCCAGATACGCAGTATTTT. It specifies CASSQEAGTGPDTQYF.

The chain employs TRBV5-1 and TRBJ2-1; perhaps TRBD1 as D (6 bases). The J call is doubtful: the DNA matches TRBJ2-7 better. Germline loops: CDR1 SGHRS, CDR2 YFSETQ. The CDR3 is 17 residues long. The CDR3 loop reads CASSLAPGTSPYNEQYF. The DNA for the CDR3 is TGCGCCAGCAGCTTGGCACCCGGGACAAGCCCCTACAATGAGCAGTACTTC.

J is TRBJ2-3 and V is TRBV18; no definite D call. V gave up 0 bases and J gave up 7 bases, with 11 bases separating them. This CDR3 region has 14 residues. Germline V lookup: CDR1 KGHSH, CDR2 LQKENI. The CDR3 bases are TGTGCCAGCTCACCACCATCCACGCTATATACGCAGTATTTT. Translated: CASSPPSTLYTQYF.

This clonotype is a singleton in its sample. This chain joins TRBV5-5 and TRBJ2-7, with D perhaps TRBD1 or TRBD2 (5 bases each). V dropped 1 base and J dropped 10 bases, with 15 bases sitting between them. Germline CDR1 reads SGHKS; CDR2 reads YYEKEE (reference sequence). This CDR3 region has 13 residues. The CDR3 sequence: CASSLSGTAAQYF. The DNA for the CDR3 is TGTGCCAGCAGCTTGTCCGGGACCGCGGCCCAGTACTTC. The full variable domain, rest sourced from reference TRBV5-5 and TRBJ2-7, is DAGVTQSPTHLIKTRGQQVTLRCSPISGHKSVSWYQQVLGQGPQFIFQYYEKEERGRGNFPDRFSARQFPNYSSELNVNALLLGDSALYLCASSLSGTAAQYFGPGTRLTVT.

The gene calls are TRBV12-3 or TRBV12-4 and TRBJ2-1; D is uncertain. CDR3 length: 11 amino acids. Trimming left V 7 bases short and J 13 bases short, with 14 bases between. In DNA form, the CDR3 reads TGTGCCAGCACAAATACGACTGCCCAGTTCTTC. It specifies CASTNTTAQFF.

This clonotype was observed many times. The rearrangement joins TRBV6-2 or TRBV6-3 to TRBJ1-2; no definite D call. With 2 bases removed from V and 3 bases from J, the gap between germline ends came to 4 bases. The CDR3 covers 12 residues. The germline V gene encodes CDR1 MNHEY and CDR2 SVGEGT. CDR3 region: CASSYQDYGYTF. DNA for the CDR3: TGTGCCAGCAGTTACCAGGACTATGGCTACACCTTC.

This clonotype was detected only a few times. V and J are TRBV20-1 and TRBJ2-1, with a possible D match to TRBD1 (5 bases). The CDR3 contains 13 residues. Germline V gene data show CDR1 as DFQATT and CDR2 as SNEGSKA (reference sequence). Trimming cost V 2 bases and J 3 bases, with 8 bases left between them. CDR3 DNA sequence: TGCAGTGCTAGACAGGACATCTACAATGAGCAGTTCTTC. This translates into CSARQDIYNEQFF.

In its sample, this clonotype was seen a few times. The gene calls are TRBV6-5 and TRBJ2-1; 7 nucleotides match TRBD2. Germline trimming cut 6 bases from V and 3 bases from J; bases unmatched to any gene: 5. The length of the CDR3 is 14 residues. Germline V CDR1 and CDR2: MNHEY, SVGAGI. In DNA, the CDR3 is TGTGCCAGCAGCCGGGACTATGACTACAATGAGCAGTTCTTC. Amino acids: CASSRDYDYNEQFF.

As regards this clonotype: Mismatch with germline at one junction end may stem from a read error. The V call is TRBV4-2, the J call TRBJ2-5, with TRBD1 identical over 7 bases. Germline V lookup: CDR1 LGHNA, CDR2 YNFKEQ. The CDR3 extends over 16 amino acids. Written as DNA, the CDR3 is TGTGTCAGCAGCCAAGATCGGAGCAGGGGGAAAGAGACCCAGTACTTC. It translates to CVSSQDRSRGKETQYF.

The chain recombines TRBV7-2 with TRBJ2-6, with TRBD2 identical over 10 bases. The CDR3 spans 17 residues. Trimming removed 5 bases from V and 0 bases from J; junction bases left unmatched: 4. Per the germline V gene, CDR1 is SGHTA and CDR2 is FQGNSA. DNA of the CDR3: TGTGCCAGCAGCCCACTAGCGGGGACCTCTGGGGCCAACGTCCTGACTTTC. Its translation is CASSPLAGTSGANVLTF. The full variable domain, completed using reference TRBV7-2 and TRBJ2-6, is GAGVSQSPSNKVTEKGKDVELRCDPISGHTALYWYRQSLGQGLEFLIYFQGNSAPDKSGLPSDRFSAERTGGSVSTLTIQRTQQEDSAVYLCASSPLAGTSGANVLTFGAGSRLTVL.

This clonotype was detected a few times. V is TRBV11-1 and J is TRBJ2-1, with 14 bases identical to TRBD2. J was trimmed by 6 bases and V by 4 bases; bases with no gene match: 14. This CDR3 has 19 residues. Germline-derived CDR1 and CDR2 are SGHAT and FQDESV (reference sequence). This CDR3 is CASSSKHRLAGGKGNEQFF. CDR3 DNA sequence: TGTGCCAGCAGCTCAAAGCATAGACTAGCGGGAGGGAAAGGCAATGAGCAGTTCTTC.

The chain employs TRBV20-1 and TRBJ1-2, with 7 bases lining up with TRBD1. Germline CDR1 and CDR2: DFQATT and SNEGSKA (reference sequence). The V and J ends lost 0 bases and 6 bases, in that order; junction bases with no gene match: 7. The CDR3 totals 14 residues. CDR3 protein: CSARDPTGRNGYTF. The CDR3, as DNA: TGCAGTGCTAGAGACCCGACAGGGCGGAATGGCTACACCTTC.

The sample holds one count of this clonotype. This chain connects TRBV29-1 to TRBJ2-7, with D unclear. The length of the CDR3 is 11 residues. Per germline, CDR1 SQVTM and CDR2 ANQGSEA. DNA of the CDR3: TGCAGTACTTTCTACGTCTCCGAGCAGTACTTC. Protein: CSTFYVSEQYF.

In nucleotides, the CDR3 is TGTGCCACCAGTGATTGGGAACACAATGAGCAGTTCTTC. Protein sequence: CATSDWEHNEQFF. The rearrangement joins TRBV24-1 to TRBJ2-1; D unresolved. The CDR3 has 13 amino acids. The V end lost 2 bases, the J end lost 5 bases, and 6 bases lay between the germline ends. In germline, CDR1 is KGHDR, CDR2 SFDVKD.

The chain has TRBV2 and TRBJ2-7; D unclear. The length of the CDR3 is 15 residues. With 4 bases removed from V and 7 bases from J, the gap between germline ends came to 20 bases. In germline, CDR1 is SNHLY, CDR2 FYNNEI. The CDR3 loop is CASSVEVLTLNEQYF. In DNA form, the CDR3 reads TGTGCCAGCAGTGTAGAAGTTTTAACGCTGAATGAGCAGTACTTC.

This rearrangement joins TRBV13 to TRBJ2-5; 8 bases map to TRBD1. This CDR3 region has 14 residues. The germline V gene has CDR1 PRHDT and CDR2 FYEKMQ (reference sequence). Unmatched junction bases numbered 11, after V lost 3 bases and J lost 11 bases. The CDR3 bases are TGTGCCAGCAGCTTGCAGGGGGCCCGAATTGAGCAGTACTTC. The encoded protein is CASSLQGARIEQYF.

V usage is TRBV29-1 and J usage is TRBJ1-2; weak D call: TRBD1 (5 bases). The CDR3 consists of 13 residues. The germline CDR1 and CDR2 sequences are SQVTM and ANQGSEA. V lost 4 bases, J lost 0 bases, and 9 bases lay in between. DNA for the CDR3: TGCAGCGTTGGGGCAGGGACTAACTATGGCTACACCTTC. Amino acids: CSVGAGTNYGYTF.

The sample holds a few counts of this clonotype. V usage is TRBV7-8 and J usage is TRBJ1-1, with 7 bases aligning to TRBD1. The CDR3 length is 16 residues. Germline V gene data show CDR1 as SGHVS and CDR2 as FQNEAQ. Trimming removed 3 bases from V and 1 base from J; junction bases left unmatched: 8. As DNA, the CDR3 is TGTGCCAGCAGCTTGGGAAGACAGGGCCCGAACACTGAAGCTTTCTTT. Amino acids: CASSLGRQGPNTEAFF.

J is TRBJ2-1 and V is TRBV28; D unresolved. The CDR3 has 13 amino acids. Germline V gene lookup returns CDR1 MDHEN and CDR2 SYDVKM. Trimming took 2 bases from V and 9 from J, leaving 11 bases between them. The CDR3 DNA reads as TGTGCCAGCAGTTTACCAGCCCCAGTTGAGCAGTTCTTC. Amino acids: CASSLPAPVEQFF.

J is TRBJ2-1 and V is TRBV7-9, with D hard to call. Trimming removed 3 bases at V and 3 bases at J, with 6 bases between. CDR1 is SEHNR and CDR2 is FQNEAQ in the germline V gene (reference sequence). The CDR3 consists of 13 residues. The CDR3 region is CASSFESYNEQFF. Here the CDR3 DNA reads TGTGCCAGCAGCTTTGAGAGCTACAATGAGCAGTTCTTC.

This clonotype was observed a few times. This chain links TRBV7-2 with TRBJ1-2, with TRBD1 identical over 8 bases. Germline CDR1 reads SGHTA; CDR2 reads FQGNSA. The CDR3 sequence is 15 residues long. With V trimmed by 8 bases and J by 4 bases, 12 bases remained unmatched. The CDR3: CASSGGGSRVYGYTF. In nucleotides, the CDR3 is TGTGCCAGCTCAGGGGGCGGATCAAGAGTCTATGGCTACACCTTC. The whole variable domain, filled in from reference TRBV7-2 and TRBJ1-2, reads GAGVSQSPSNKVTEKGKDVELRCDPISGHTALYWYRQSLGQGLEFLIYFQGNSAPDKSGLPSDRFSAERTGGSVSTLTIQRTQQEDSAVYLCASSGGGSRVYGYTFGSGTRLTVV.

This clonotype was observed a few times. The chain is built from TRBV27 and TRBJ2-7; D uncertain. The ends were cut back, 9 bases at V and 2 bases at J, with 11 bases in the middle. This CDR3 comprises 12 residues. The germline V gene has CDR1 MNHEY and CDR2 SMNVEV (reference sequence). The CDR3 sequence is CASQPFTYEQYF. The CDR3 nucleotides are TGTGCCAGTCAACCTTTTACCTACGAGCAGTACTTC.

CDR3 bases: TGTGCCAGCAGTTCCGACAGACTAGCGGGGGGGCCCTATGAGCAGTACTTC. Encoded protein: CASSSDRLAGGPYEQYF. This chain uses TRBV7-8 with TRBJ2-5, with 14 bases fitting TRBD2. Losses at the gene ends were 6 bases for V and 11 bases for J; bases not matched to a gene: 17. Germline V gene data show CDR1 as SGHVS and CDR2 as FQNEAQ. The CDR3 runs 17 residues.

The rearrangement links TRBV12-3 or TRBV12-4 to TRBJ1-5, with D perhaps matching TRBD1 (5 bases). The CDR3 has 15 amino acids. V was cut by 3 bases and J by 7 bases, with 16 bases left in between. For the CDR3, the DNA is TGTGCCAGCAGTTTCGCGTTGCAGGGTGGCCAGCCCCAGCATTTT. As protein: CASSFALQGGQPQHF.

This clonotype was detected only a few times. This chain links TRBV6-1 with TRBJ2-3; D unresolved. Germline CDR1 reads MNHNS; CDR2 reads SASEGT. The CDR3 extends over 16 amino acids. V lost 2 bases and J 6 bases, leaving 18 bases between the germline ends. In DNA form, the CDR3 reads TGTGCCAGCAGTGAATCTTTGAGGCTACTCGAGGATACGCAGTATTTT. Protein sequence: CASSESLRLLEDTQYF.